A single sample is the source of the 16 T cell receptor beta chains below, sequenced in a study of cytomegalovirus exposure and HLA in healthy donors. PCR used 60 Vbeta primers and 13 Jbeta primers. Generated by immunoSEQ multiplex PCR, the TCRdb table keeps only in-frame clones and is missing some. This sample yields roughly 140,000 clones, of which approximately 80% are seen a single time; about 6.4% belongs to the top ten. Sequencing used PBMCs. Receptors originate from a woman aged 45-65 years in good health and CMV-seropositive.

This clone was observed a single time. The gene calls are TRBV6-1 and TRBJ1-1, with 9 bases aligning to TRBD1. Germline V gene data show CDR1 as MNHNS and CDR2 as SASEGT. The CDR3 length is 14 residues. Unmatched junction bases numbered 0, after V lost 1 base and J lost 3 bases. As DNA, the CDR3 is TGTGCCAGCAGTGAAGGGGACAGGGACACTGAAGCTTTCTTT. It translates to CASSEGDRDTEAFF.

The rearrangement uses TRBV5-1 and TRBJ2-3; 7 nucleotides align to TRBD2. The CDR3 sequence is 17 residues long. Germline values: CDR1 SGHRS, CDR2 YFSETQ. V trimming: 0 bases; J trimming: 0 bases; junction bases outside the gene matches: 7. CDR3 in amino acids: CASSLAVGRGSTDTQYF. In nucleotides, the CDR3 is TGCGCCAGCAGCTTGGCCGTAGGGCGGGGGAGCACAGATACGCAGTATTTT.

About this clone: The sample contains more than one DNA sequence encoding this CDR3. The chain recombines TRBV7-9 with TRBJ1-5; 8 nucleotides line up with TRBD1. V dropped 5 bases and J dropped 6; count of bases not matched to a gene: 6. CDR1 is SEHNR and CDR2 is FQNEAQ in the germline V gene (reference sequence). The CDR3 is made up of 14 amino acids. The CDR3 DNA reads TGTGCCAGCAGCCTGGGACAGGAAGGTCAGCCCCAGCATTTT. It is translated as CASSLGQEGQPQHF.

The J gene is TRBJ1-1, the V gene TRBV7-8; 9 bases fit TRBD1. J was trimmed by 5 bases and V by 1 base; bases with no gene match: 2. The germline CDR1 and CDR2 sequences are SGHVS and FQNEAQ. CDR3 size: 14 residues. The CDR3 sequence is CASSLGTGETEAFF. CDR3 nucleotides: TGTGCCAGCAGCTTAGGGACAGGGGAAACTGAAGCTTTCTTT.

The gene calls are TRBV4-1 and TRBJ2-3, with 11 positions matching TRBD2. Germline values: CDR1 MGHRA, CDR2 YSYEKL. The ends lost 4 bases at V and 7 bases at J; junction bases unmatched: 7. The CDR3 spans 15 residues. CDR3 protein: CASSLLAGGPNTQYF. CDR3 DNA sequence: TGCGCCAGCAGCCTCTTAGCGGGGGGGCCAAATACGCAGTATTTT.

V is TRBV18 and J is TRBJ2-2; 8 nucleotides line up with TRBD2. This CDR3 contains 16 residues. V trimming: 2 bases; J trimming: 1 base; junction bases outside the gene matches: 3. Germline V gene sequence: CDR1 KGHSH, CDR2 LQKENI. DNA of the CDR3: TGTGCCAGCTCACCAGCTCTAGCGGGGAACACCGGGGAGCTGTTTTTT. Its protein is CASSPALAGNTGELFF.

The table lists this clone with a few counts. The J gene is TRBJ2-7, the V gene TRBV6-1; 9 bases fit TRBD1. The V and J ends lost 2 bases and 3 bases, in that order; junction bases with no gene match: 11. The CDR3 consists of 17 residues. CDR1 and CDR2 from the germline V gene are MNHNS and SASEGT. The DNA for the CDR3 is TGTGCCAGCAGTGAACTCGCCTGGGACAGGGTTTTCTACGAGCAGTACTTC. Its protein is CASSELAWDRVFYEQYF.

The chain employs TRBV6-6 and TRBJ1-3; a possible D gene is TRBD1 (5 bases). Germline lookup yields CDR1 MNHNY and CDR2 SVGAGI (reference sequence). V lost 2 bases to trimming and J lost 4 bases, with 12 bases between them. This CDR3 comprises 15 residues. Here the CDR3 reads CASSYSPGMGNTIYF. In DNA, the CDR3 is TGTGCCAGCAGTTACAGCCCAGGGATGGGAAACACCATATATTTT.

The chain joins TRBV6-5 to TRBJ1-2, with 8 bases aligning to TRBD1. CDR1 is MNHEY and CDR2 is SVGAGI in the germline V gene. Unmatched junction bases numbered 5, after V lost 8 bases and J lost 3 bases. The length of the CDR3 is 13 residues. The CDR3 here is CASSEQGDYGYTF. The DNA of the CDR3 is TGTGCCAGCTCGGAACAGGGGGACTATGGCTACACCTTC.

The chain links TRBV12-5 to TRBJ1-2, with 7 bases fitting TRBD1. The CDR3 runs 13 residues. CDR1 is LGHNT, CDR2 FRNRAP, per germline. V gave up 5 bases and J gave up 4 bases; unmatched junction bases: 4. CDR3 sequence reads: CASGTGTAYGYTF. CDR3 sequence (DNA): TGTGCTAGTGGTACCGGGACAGCCTATGGCTACACCTTC.

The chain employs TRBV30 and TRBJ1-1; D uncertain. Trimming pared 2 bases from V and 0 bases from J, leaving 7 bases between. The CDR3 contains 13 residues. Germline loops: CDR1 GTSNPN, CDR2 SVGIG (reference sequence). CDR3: CAWSWAVNTEAFF. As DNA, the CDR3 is TGTGCCTGGAGTTGGGCCGTGAACACTGAAGCTTTCTTT.

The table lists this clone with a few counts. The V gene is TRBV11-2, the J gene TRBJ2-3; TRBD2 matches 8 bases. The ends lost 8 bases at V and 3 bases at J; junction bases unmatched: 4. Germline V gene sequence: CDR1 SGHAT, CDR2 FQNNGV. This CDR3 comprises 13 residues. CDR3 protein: CASQTSGTDTQYF. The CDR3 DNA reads TGTGCCAGCCAAACTAGCGGTACAGATACGCAGTATTTT.

The CDR3 DNA reads as TGTGCCAGCAGCTTAGGGACAGGGAAGGGCGAGCAGTACTTC. Residues: CASSLGTGKGEQYF. V and J are TRBV11-2 and TRBJ2-7; 8 bases fit TRBD1. The trim removed 1 base at V and 6 bases at J, leaving 5 bases unmatched. This CDR3 has 14 residues. The V gene's germline CDR1 is SGHAT and CDR2 FQNNGV.

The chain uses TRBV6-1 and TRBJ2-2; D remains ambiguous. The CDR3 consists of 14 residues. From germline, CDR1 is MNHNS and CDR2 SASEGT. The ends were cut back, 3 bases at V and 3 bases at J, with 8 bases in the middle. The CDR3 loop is CASSEIQHTGELFF. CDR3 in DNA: TGTGCCAGCAGTGAGATACAGCACACCGGGGAGCTGTTTTTT.

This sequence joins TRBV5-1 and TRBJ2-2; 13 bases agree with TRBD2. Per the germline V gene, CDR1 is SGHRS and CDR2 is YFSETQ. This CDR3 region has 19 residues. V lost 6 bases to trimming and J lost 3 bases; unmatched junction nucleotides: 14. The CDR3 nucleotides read TGCGCCAGCATGTCCGTCGGACTAGCGGGGGCACCGGACACCGGGGAGCTGTTTTTT. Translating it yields CASMSVGLAGAPDTGELFF.

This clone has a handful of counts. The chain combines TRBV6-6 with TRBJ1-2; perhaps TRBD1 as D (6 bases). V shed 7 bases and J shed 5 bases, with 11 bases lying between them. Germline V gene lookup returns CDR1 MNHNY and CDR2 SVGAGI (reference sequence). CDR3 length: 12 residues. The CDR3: CASKGVEYGYTF. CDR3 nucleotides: TGTGCCAGCAAGGGGGTCGAGTATGGCTACACCTTC.